Listed here are 7 T cell receptor beta chains from one sample, sequenced in a study of blood T cell repertoires in COVID-19. Clones were sequenced by immunoSEQ multiplex PCR, and TCRdb holds only the in-frame ones, with some missing. The sample records just over 60,000 clones, more than 65% being singletons. What was sequenced was peripheral blood. The origin of the receptors is a woman older than 75 with active or convalescent COVID-19.

The chain links TRBV19 to TRBJ1-2; 8 bases fit TRBD1. The V gene's germline CDR1 is LNHDA and CDR2 SQIVND (reference sequence). The CDR3 covers 15 residues. Trimming removed 9 bases from V and 5 bases from J; junction bases left unmatched: 14. The CDR3 loop is CASRDQGASSYGYTF. CDR3 DNA sequence: TGTGCCAGCCGCGACCAGGGGGCGTCGTCTTATGGCTACACCTTC. The complete variable domain, with remaining parts taken from reference TRBV19 and TRBJ1-2, reads DGGITQSPKYLFRKEGQNVTLSCEQNLNHDAMYWYRQDPGQGLRLIYYSQIVNDFQKGDIAEGYSVSREKKESFPLTVTSAQKNPTAFYLCASRDQGASSYGYTFGSGTRLTVV.

The chain employs TRBV7-6 and TRBJ2-2, with 13 bases fitting TRBD2. The CDR3 runs 17 residues. J gave up 5 bases and V 6 bases, and 9 bases lay outside the gene matches. CDR1 SGHVS and CDR2 FNYEAQ come from the germline V gene. The CDR3 DNA is TGTGCCAGCAGACGACTAGCGGGGGGTTTCCGAACCGGGGAGCTGTTTTTT. This codes for CASRRLAGGFRTGELFF.

This clone was detected only once. The V gene is TRBV3-1 (or the pseudogene TRBV3-2), the J gene TRBJ2-3; a possible D gene is TRBD1 (6 bases). CDR3 size: 15 residues. CDR1 and CDR2 from the germline V gene are LGHDT and YNNKEL (reference sequence). Trimming took 1 base from V and 5 from J, leaving 13 bases between them. CDR3 DNA sequence: TGTGCCAGCAGCCAAGGGGTTAACAGGGAAGATACGCAGTATTTT. This translates into CASSQGVNREDTQYF.

The chain employs TRBV4-2 and TRBJ2-7; 8 nucleotides match TRBD2. CDR3 size: 16 residues. Germline CDR1 LGHNA, CDR2 YNFKEQ. V lost 0 bases and J lost 1; bases outside the gene matches: 5. CDR3 DNA sequence: TGTGCCAGCAGCCAAGAGGCTAGCGGGCTGTCCTACGAGCAGTACTTC. Amino acid sequence: CASSQEASGLSYEQYF.

This clone came up once. The chain combines TRBV9 with TRBJ1-3; possibly TRBD1 for D (6 bases). The CDR3 sequence is 13 residues long. Trimming left V 6 bases short and J 3 bases short, with 10 bases between. The germline CDR1 and CDR2 sequences are SGDLS and YYNGEE. CDR3 protein: CASNRDRGNTIYF. Written as DNA, the CDR3 is TGTGCCAGCAACAGGGATCGTGGAAACACCATATATTTT.

The V call is TRBV10-3, the J call TRBJ2-1; TRBD1 is a possible D gene (6 bases). V was pared by 4 bases and J by 8 bases, with 18 bases between. Germline CDR1 ENHRY, CDR2 SYGVKD. The CDR3 extends over 15 amino acids. This CDR3 reads CAISGKQGYGDEQFF. As DNA, the CDR3 is TGTGCCATCAGTGGAAAGCAGGGGTACGGGGATGAGCAGTTCTTC.

The gene calls are TRBV19 and TRBJ1-2, with a possible D match to TRBD1 (5 bases). The V gene's germline CDR1 is LNHDA and CDR2 SQIVND (reference sequence). The CDR3 runs to 14 residues. V lost 5 bases and J lost 4, with 14 bases in between. The CDR3 region is CASSGLGPAYGYTF. For the CDR3, the DNA is TGTGCCAGTAGTGGTCTGGGGCCAGCCTATGGCTACACCTTC.